This T cell receptor beta chain was profiled in a study of blood T cell repertoires in COVID-19. Study context: The United States, Italy and Spain were the sources of the acute and convalescent COVID-19 samples. Nucleic acid was either cDNA or gDNA, and it came from T cells, B-cell-depleted T cells, or PBMCs.

Authors' data handling: From reference gene primer amplification, estimates of nucleated cell counts were derived. Sequencing was performed with immunoSEQ multiplex PCR; in TCRdb, only in-frame clones are kept and a portion is missing. V and J calls and clone size are copied from that table; D and trimming were computed from the DNA. Of roughly 250,000 clones listed, 86% are singletons. The CDR3 spans 13 residues. V was cut by 2 bases and J by 3 bases, with 7 bases left in between. The clonotype comes from a man aged 35-49 years who had recovered from COVID-19. J is TRBJ1-1 and V is TRBV12-3 or TRBV12-4; the D is unclear. Sequencing was carried out using peripheral blood. The CDR3 nucleotides are TGTGCCAGCAGTTTACTTCGGGACACTGAAGCTTTCTTT. This codes for CASSLLRDTEAFF.